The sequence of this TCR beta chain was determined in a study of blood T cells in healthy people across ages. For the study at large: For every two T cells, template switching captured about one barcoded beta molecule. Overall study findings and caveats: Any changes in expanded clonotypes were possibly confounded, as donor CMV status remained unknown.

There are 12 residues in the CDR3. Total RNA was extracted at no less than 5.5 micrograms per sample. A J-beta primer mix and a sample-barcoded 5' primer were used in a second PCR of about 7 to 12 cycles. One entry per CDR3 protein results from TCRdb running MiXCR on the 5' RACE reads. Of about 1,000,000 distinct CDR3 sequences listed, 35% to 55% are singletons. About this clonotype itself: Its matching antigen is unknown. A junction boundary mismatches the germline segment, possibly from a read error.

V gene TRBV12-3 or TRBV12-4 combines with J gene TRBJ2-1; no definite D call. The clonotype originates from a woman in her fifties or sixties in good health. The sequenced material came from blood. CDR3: CASTESENGQFF. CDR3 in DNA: TGTGCCAGCACCGAATCTGAAAATGGGCAGTTCTTC.